This TCR beta chain came from a study of T-cell reconstitution after alpha-beta-depleted transplantation in children. Using unique molecular identifiers, the investigators prepared the TCRbeta library. MiXCR, applied by TCRdb to the PCR reads, yields one record per CDR3 protein. The profile covers hundreds of thousands of distinct CDR3 sequences, with roughly a tenth appearing a single time and about 6.2% taken by the ten largest. This clonotype was found many times. The CDR3 totals 10 residues. Trimming took off 6 bases at V and 8 bases at J, with 7 bases between the two ends. The germline V gene encodes CDR1 MNHEY and CDR2 SVGEGT.

The chain employs TRBV6-2 or TRBV6-3 and TRBJ1-2; D unresolved. The sequence was obtained from a human donor who donated a stem cell graft to a child with acute lymphoblastic leukemia. Sample: PBMCs from the stem cell graft donor, taken from the stem cell graft. The chain's CDR3 is CASRDVGYTF. The CDR3, as DNA: TGTGCCAGCAGGGACGTCGGCTACACCTTC.